This T cell receptor (beta chain) was recovered during a study of early T cells in non-severe SARS-CoV-2 infection. About the study: With bulk RNA from unsorted whole blood as input, sequencing yielded unpaired chains.

Each single cDNA molecule received a unique molecular identifier. TCRdb used MiXCR to reprocess the 5' RACE reads, holding one entry per CDR3 protein. Of about 48,000 distinct CDR3 sequences in the sample, about 10% were seen once. The CDR3 consists of 16 residues. Germline values: CDR1 SGDLS, CDR2 YYNGEE. The study, taken as a whole, reports: Matching against VDJdb likely underestimated virus-specific expansions, favoring anti-spike CD8.

This clonotype was seen a handful of times. No antigen is known for it. A junction boundary mismatches the germline segment, possibly from a read error. The chain combines TRBV9 with TRBJ1-4; D not certain. Sequenced sample: whole blood. The receptor comes from an adult who was a healthcare worker with PCR-confirmed SARS-CoV-2 infection or an uninfected control (not recorded which). The CDR3 is CASSVGSGILNEELFF. The CDR3, as DNA: TGTGCCAGCAGCGTAGGAAGTGGGATTCTTAATGAAGAACTGTTTTTT. The full variable domain, its missing parts supplied by reference TRBV9 and TRBJ1-4, is DSGVTQTPKHLITATGQRVTLRCSPRSGDLSVYWYQQSLDQGLQFLIQYYNGEERAKGNILERFSAQQFPDLHSELNLSSLELGDSALYFCASSVGSGILNEELFFGSGTQLSVL.